This T cell receptor beta chain came from a study of shared clonotypes between healthy human individuals. Regarding the study as a whole: Clonotypes shared by all four donors outscored non-shared clonotypes in generation probability.

In this sample, this clone turned up a few times. Antigen specificity is unknown. Germline V CDR1 and CDR2: SEHNR, FQNEAQ (reference sequence). This CDR3 comprises 14 residues. V lost 4 bases and J lost 6, with 13 bases in between. DNA at around 190 ng, about 30,000 T cell genomes, went into sorted-subset replicate PCRs. The method was immunoSEQ multiplex PCR; TCRdb's version includes in-frame clones alone and lacks a portion of them. The sample lists about 960,000 clones, around three quarters occurring once. This chain links TRBV7-9 with TRBJ1-5, with D unclear. The TCR comes from a man younger than 30 in good health. The sequencing input was memory CD4+ T cells sorted from blood. Noted subset: CD45RA-negative fraction. The CDR3 spells CASSSFSEGQPQHF. The DNA of the CDR3 is TGTGCCAGCAGCTCTTTCTCGGAGGGTCAGCCCCAGCATTTT.